This TCR beta chain comes out of a study of shared clonotypes between healthy human individuals. Whole-study results and caveats: Non-shared clonotypes displayed generation probabilities falling below those of clonotypes present in all four donors. A limitation of the genetic and exposure-history diversity represented arose from few donors.

The germline V and J ends were trimmed by 3 bases and 1 base, with 9 bases remaining between them. Germline V CDR1 and CDR2: LNHDA, SQIVND (reference sequence). The CDR3 has 15 amino acids. A remark on this clone: Antigen unknown.

This table comes from immunoSEQ multiplex PCR, and its TCRdb copy is limited to in-frame clones, with some not included. This table has around 2.1 million clones, 85% to 95% appearing once. Naive CD8 isolation took CD45RO-negative cells positively selected for CCR7 and excluded terminally differentiated effector memory CD45RA+ cells. Sequencing was carried out using naive CD8+ T cells from PBMCs. This TCR was sampled from a man between 18 and 35 years old in good health. Some clones in this sample may be carry-over from other donors' samples. This chain connects TRBV19 to TRBJ2-2; maybe TRBD2 (6 bases). CDR3 nucleotide sequence: TGTGCCAGTAGTATCCGCGGGATGAACACCGGGGAGCTGTTTTTT. Amino acid sequence: CASSIRGMNTGELFF.